One and the same sample provided the 29 T cell receptor beta chains below, sequenced in a study of blood T cell repertoires in COVID-19. Here immunoSEQ multiplex PCR was the method, and the copy in TCRdb shows in-frame clones only, minus some. The table records 130,000 or so clones, about 87% of them present only once. Material for sequencing was peripheral blood. Every receptor here comes from a man aged 50-60 years with active COVID-19.

CDR3 protein: CATSRGVEQYF. The CDR3 coding sequence is TGTGCCACCAGCAGAGGAGTGGAGCAGTACTTC. V usage is TRBV15 and J usage is TRBJ2-7; D gene unclear. With 1 base removed from V and 7 bases from J, the gap between germline ends came to 5 bases. The CDR3 sequence is 11 residues long. Germline V CDR1 and CDR2: LNHNV, YYDKDF (reference sequence).

A few counts support this clone. The chain uses TRBV25-1 and TRBJ1-5, with 9 nucleotides matching TRBD1. J was trimmed by 6 bases and V by 3 bases; bases with no gene match: 9. This CDR3 contains 16 residues. Germline V gene data show CDR1 as MGHDK and CDR2 as SYGVNS. The CDR3 DNA is TGTGCCAGCAGTGACAACGGACAGGGGCCTTCTCAGCCCCAGCATTTT. As protein: CASSDNGQGPSQPQHF.

The genes are TRBV2 and TRBJ2-6; D is uncertain. The length of the CDR3 is 15 residues. V lost 5 bases and J lost 0, with 8 bases in between. CDR1 SNHLY and CDR2 FYNNEI come from the germline V gene. The CDR3 DNA follows: TGTGCCAGCAGTACCCCAGTCTCTGGGGCCAACGTCCTGACTTTC. This translates into CASSTPVSGANVLTF.

V gene TRBV9 combines with J gene TRBJ1-2; 7 nucleotides align to TRBD1. J lost 8 bases, V lost 4 bases, and 8 bases had no gene match. Germline CDR1 and CDR2: SGDLS and YYNGEE. CDR3 length: 13 amino acids. CDR3 region: CASSPRPGQGYTF. CDR3 bases: TGTGCCAGCAGCCCTCGGCCGGGACAGGGCTACACCTTC.

The V and J genes are TRBV18 and TRBJ1-2; 12 nucleotides line up with TRBD1. This CDR3 spans 18 amino acids. After removal of 6 bases from V and 2 bases from J, the junction contained 13 bases not matched to a gene. Germline-derived CDR1 and CDR2 are KGHSH and LQKENI. This CDR3 is CASSMPGTGGAGNYGYTF. In DNA, the CDR3 is TGTGCCAGCTCCATGCCCGGGACAGGGGGCGCAGGGAACTATGGCTACACCTTC.

The V gene is TRBV7-8, the J gene TRBJ1-1, with D possibly TRBD1 on 6 matching bases. The CDR3 is 14 amino acids. The germline V and J ends were trimmed by 5 bases and 11 bases, with 21 bases remaining between them. Germline lookup yields CDR1 SGHVS and CDR2 FQNEAQ. The chain's CDR3 is CASSQPHRDMKAFF. CDR3 DNA: TGTGCCAGCAGCCAACCTCACCGGGACATGAAGGCTTTCTTT.

The V call is TRBV7-6, the J call TRBJ2-7; TRBD2 aligns across 7 bases. With 5 bases clipped from V and 1 base from J, the junction kept 8 bases outside the gene matches. This CDR3 has 15 residues. Germline values: CDR1 SGHVS, CDR2 FNYEAQ. CDR3 sequence reads: CASSPRTSGSYEQYF. CDR3 nucleotide sequence: TGTGCCAGCAGCCCTCGGACTAGTGGGTCCTACGAGCAGTACTTC.

The gene calls are TRBV4-3 and TRBJ2-3; D is uncertain. Trimming took 0 bases from V and 3 from J, leaving 4 bases between them. Germline V lookup: CDR1 LGHNA, CDR2 YSLEER. CDR3 size: 13 residues. The CDR3 region is CASSQDLTDTQYF. Written as DNA, the CDR3 is TGCGCCAGCAGCCAAGATCTGACAGATACGCAGTATTTT.

This chain links TRBV5-1 with TRBJ1-4; 11 bases match TRBD1. The V segment lost 4 bases and the J segment 7 bases; nucleotides outside the gene matches: 3. Germline values: CDR1 SGHRS, CDR2 YFSETQ. The length of the CDR3 is 14 residues. CDR3 sequence: CASSPGTGGEKLFF. The CDR3 DNA reads TGCGCCAGCAGCCCTGGGACAGGGGGTGAAAAACTGTTTTTT.

The rearrangement joins TRBV11-2 to TRBJ2-2; 9 positions agree with TRBD1. V lost 3 bases, J lost 5 bases, and 4 bases stayed unmatched. CDR3 length equals 15 residues. Germline loops: CDR1 SGHAT, CDR2 FQNNGV. CDR3 amino acids: CASSLDRGETGELFF. CDR3 DNA: TGTGCCAGCAGCTTGGACAGGGGAGAGACCGGGGAGCTGTTTTTT.

The chain carries TRBV5-1 and TRBJ2-7; D not certain. The germline V gene encodes CDR1 SGHRS and CDR2 YFSETQ. The germline V and J ends were trimmed by 0 bases and 4 bases, with 8 bases remaining between them. There are 13 residues in the CDR3. In nucleotides, the CDR3 is TGCGCCAGCAGCTTGGGTGGGCAGTACGAGCAGTACTTC. Amino acid sequence: CASSLGGQYEQYF.

The chain uses TRBV5-1 and TRBJ2-2; D possibly corresponds to TRBD1 (5 bases). This CDR3 has 15 amino acids. The V gene's germline CDR1 is SGHRS and CDR2 YFSETQ. V was cut by 0 bases and J by 4 bases, with 10 bases left in between. The CDR3 region is CASSLEGPPTGELFF. CDR3 DNA: TGCGCCAGCAGCTTGGAGGGGCCTCCCACCGGGGAGCTGTTTTTT.

This clone was counted a single time. The chain joins TRBV14 to TRBJ1-4; no reliable D call. CDR3 size: 15 residues. With 1 base removed from V and 3 bases from J, the gap between germline ends came to 9 bases. Germline-derived CDR1 and CDR2 are SGHDN and FVKESK. Here the CDR3 reads CASSQGVAANEKLFF. For the CDR3, the DNA is TGTGCCAGCAGCCAAGGGGTGGCGGCTAATGAAAAACTGTTTTTT.

V and J are TRBV30 and TRBJ2-2; 10 bases fit TRBD1. J gave up 3 bases and V 0 bases, and 1 base lay outside the gene matches. CDR1 is GTSNPN, CDR2 SVGIG, per germline (reference sequence). The CDR3 runs 15 residues. The CDR3 is CAWSVTGGYTGELFF. The CDR3 DNA is TGTGCCTGGAGTGTGACAGGGGGCTACACCGGGGAGCTGTTTTTT.

J is TRBJ1-5 and V is TRBV20-1; the match to TRBD1 covers 7 bases. The CDR3 extends over 15 amino acids. V was clipped by 3 bases and J by 3 bases; unmatched bases: 8. Germline V gives CDR1 DFQATT, CDR2 SNEGSKA (reference sequence). The CDR3 loop is CSASEPGGTNQPQHF. The DNA for the CDR3 is TGCAGTGCTAGTGAGCCAGGGGGTACCAATCAGCCCCAGCATTTT.

The genes are TRBV11-3 and TRBJ2-3; 12 positions match TRBD2. With V trimmed by 3 bases and J by 2 bases, 3 bases remained unmatched. This CDR3 contains 16 residues. Germline V lookup: CDR1 SGHNT, CDR2 YENEEA. The CDR3 loop is CASSFGLAGTTDTQYF. The CDR3 DNA reads as TGTGCCAGCAGCTTCGGACTAGCGGGGACCACAGATACGCAGTATTTT.

The chain employs TRBV6-2 or TRBV6-3 and TRBJ2-1; 8 positions agree with TRBD1. Germline CDR1 is MNHEY and CDR2 is SVGEGT. Germline trimming cut 2 bases from V and 2 bases from J; bases unmatched to any gene: 8. This CDR3 comprises 17 residues. CDR3 amino acids: CASSYDYGRGPYNEQFF. CDR3 sequence (DNA): TGTGCCAGCAGTTACGATTATGGCAGGGGGCCCTACAATGAGCAGTTCTTC.

CDR3 region: CASSTGQGTYEQYF. CDR3 DNA: TGTGCCAGCAGTACTGGACAGGGGACCTACGAGCAGTACTTC. This chain links TRBV7-9 with TRBJ2-7, with TRBD1 identical over 9 bases. Losses at the gene ends were 6 bases for V and 2 bases for J; bases not matched to a gene: 5. Germline V gives CDR1 SEHNR, CDR2 FQNEAQ (reference sequence). The CDR3 covers 14 residues.

The chain couples TRBV13 to TRBJ2-2, with 7 bases matching TRBD2. With 2 bases clipped from V and 0 bases from J, the junction kept 6 bases outside the gene matches. CDR1 and CDR2 from the germline V gene are PRHDT and FYEKMQ (reference sequence). CDR3 length: 17 amino acids. DNA of the CDR3: TGTGCCAGCAGCTTAAGGGGAGGGACCGCGAACACCGGGGAGCTGTTTTTT. This translates into CASSLRGGTANTGELFF.

V is TRBV6-2 or TRBV6-3 and J is TRBJ2-1; no clear D. The CDR3 sequence is 15 residues long. V lost 2 bases and J lost 0, with 8 bases in between. Germline CDR1 reads MNHEY; CDR2 reads SVGEGT. The CDR3 loop is CASSYELRSYNEQFF. Written as DNA, the CDR3 is TGTGCCAGCAGTTACGAACTGCGCTCCTACAATGAGCAGTTCTTC.

J is TRBJ2-7 and V is TRBV11-2; TRBD2 is a possible D gene (6 bases). This CDR3 spans 13 amino acids. V dropped 1 base and J dropped 7 bases, with 11 bases sitting between them. Per germline, CDR1 SGHAT and CDR2 FQNNGV. CDR3 loop: CASSLGTAGEQYF. DNA of the CDR3: TGTGCCAGCAGCTTAGGGACTGCGGGGGAGCAGTACTTC.

The CDR3 DNA reads as TGTGCCAGCAGCTTGGGAAGCCTCGGGAACACTGAAGCTTTCTTT. It is translated as CASSLGSLGNTEAFF. The rearrangement joins TRBV5-4 to TRBJ1-1, with D hard to call. CDR1 and CDR2 from the germline V gene are SGHNT and YYREEE (reference sequence). The CDR3 extends over 15 amino acids. V lost 0 bases to trimming and J lost 1 base, with 10 bases between them. The full variable domain, with the rest looked up from reference TRBV5-4 and TRBJ1-1, is ETGVTQSPTHLIKTRGQQVTLRCSSQSGHNTVSWYQQALGQGPQFIFQYYREEENGRGNFPPRFSGLQFPNYSSELNVNALELDDSALYLCASSLGSLGNTEAFFGQGTRLTVV.

The chain is built from TRBV6-6 and TRBJ2-1, with TRBD2 identical over 11 bases. CDR1 is MNHNY, CDR2 SVGAGI, per germline (reference sequence). V was clipped by 6 bases and J by 8 bases; unmatched bases: 9. This CDR3 contains 15 residues. The CDR3 DNA follows: TGTGCCAGCAGCCGTTTAGCGGGGGGGCAGGATGAGCAGTTCTTC. This gives the protein CASSRLAGGQDEQFF.

The chain is built from TRBV4-2 and TRBJ2-1; D is perhaps TRBD2 (5 bases). CDR1 is LGHNA, CDR2 YNFKEQ, per germline. This CDR3 is 17 amino acids long. V was trimmed by 4 bases and J by 5 bases, leaving 21 bases between them. CDR3 sequence (DNA): TGTGCCAGCAGCCCCCCGGGTGAGGGCAAAGCCAACAATGAGCAGTTCTTC. Its translation: CASSPPGEGKANNEQFF.

The J gene is TRBJ2-1, the V gene TRBV10-3; the match to TRBD2 covers 11 bases. Trimming at V came to 10 bases and at J to 5 bases, leaving 4 bases not matched to a gene. The germline V gene has CDR1 ENHRY and CDR2 SYGVKD. The CDR3 spans 13 residues. The CDR3 loop reads CASQLAGDNEQFF. The DNA of the CDR3 is TGTGCCAGCCAACTAGCGGGGGACAATGAGCAGTTCTTC.

The genes are TRBV7-8 and TRBJ2-5, with D perhaps matching TRBD2 (6 bases). Germline-derived CDR1 and CDR2 are SGHVS and FQNEAQ. V was clipped by 7 bases and J by 4 bases, with 13 bases between them. The CDR3 has 13 residues. CDR3 in amino acids: CASTTSLGETQYF. The DNA for the CDR3 is TGTGCCAGCACGACTAGTTTGGGAGAGACCCAGTACTTC.

The chain has TRBV3-1 (or the pseudogene TRBV3-2) and TRBJ1-1; D is unresolved. The V end lost 4 bases, the J end lost 0 bases, and 6 bases lay between the germline ends. Germline lookup yields CDR1 LGHDT and CDR2 YNNKEL (reference sequence). The CDR3 consists of 13 residues. The CDR3 bases are TGTGCCAGCAGCCCTCCCCTGAACACTGAAGCTTTCTTT. Protein sequence: CASSPPLNTEAFF.

J is TRBJ1-3 and V is TRBV9; 8 bases align to TRBD1. Germline V gene lookup returns CDR1 SGDLS and CDR2 YYNGEE. V shed 0 bases, J shed 4 bases, and the junction held 3 bases outside the gene matches. CDR3 size: 15 residues. The DNA of the CDR3 is TGTGCCAGCAGCGTAGGGGCAGGGGGCGGAAACACCATATATTTT. Translation gives CASSVGAGGGNTIYF. Together with reference TRBV9 and TRBJ1-3, the CDR3 gives the full variable domain: DSGVTQTPKHLITATGQRVTLRCSPRSGDLSVYWYQQSLDQGLQFLIQYYNGEERAKGNILERFSAQQFPDLHSELNLSSLELGDSALYFCASSVGAGGGNTIYFGEGSWLTVV.

The chain employs TRBV15 and TRBJ2-5; D is unresolved. V was clipped by 1 base and J by 1 base, with 7 bases between them. Looked up from germline, CDR1 is LNHNV and CDR2 is YYDKDF (reference sequence). The CDR3 totals 14 residues. CDR3 in DNA: TGTGCCACCAGCAGAGGGCCAGGCCAAGAGACCCAGTACTTC. Its protein is CATSRGPGQETQYF.